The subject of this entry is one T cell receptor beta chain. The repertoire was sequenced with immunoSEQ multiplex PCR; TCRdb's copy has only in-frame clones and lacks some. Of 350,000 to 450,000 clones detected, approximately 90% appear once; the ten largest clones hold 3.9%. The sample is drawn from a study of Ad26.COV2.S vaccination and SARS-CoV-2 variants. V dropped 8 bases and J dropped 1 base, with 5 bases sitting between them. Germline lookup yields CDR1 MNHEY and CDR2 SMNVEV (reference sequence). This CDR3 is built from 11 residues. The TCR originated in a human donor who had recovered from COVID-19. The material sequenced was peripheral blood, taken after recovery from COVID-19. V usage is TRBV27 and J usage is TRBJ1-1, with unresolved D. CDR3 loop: CASLKNTEAFF. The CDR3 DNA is TGTGCCAGCCTTAAGAACACTGAAGCTTTCTTT.